A single sample is the source of the 3 T cell receptor beta chains below, sequenced in a study of graft-versus-host responses after intestinal transplantation (dated by TCRdb to the early 2020s). Libraries were built with the immunoSEQ multiplex PCR assay. TCRdb mirrors the immuneACCESS table, restricted to in-frame sequences. Some clones are absent from its copies; in checked studies, under half trace to an unresolved V gene, and the reason for the others is unknown. This sample comprises 20,000 to 30,000 clones, less than 85% of them detected only once. The ten largest account for 1.1% of the sample. The sample consisted of PBMCs, taken about 27 days after intestinal transplant. The receptors were gathered from a human patient who received an intestinal transplant, so some T cells may come from the graft donor.

This clone has more than one count but fewer than ten. This rearrangement joins TRBV27 to TRBJ2-7; 9 bases map to TRBD1. This CDR3 is built from 14 residues. Germline V gives CDR1 MNHEY, CDR2 SMNVEV (reference sequence). The J segment lost 6 bases and the V segment lost 6 bases, leaving 9 bases of the junction unmatched. The CDR3 DNA reads TGTGCCAGCAGCACTGTACAGGGGGCTGTCGAGCAGTACTTC. Encoded protein: CASSTVQGAVEQYF.

The chain combines TRBV6-5 with TRBJ1-2, with 7 bases that match TRBD1. Germline V gives CDR1 MNHEY, CDR2 SVGAGI. The CDR3 runs to 14 residues. Unmatched junction bases numbered 10, after V lost 4 bases and J lost 8 bases. As DNA, the CDR3 is TGTGCCAGCAGTTTCGGGACAGAGGTGAAGGGCTACACCTTC. This gives the protein CASSFGTEVKGYTF.

This clone showed up just once. This rearrangement joins TRBV9 to TRBJ2-2; unclear D gene. The V end was cut by 3 bases, the J end by 7 bases, with 13 bases between. Per the germline V gene, CDR1 is SGDLS and CDR2 is YYNGEE. This CDR3 region has 14 residues. The CDR3 sequence is CASSGWQPNGELFF. CDR3 sequence (DNA): TGTGCCAGCAGCGGCTGGCAGCCTAACGGGGAGCTGTTTTTT.